What follows are 23 T cell receptor beta chains derived from one specimen sequenced in a study of a mutant IDH1 vaccine in newly diagnosed glioma. Antigens for these TCRs are unknown. The table came from immunoSEQ multiplex PCR; TCRdb's copy has only in-frame clones and leaves some out. The top ten clones hold roughly 0.78% of a sample with tens of thousands of clones, approximately 85% of them seen once. Time point here: week 23, last vaccination. The content of each vaccine dose was 300 ug of mutant IDH1 20-mer peptide, and topical imiquimod accompanied it. The sample in question was PBMCs, obtained from a glioma patient whose treatment included an IDH1 peptide vaccine. Receptor source: a woman aged 50 to 65 with glioma.

This clone was seen a few times. The chain employs TRBV6-1 and TRBJ1-4; 7 nucleotides align to TRBD1. The germline CDR1 and CDR2 sequences are MNHNS and SASEGT. There are 14 residues in the CDR3. Unmatched junction bases numbered 10, after V lost 5 bases and J lost 10 bases. CDR3 sequence reads: CASSPDRVNGKLFF. The CDR3 DNA reads as TGTGCCAGCAGTCCCGACAGGGTAAACGGAAAACTGTTTTTT.

The chain has TRBV21-1 and TRBJ2-7; the table gives TRBD1 as D, unverified against the DNA. TRBV21-1 is labeled a pseudogene. This CDR3 is built from 14 residues. CDR3 loop: CASSRGQGTDEQYF. The CDR3 bases are TGTGCCAGCAGCAGGGGACAGGGGACGGACGAGCAGTACTTC.

The chain recombines TRBV28 with TRBJ2-1, with TRBD2 matching 7 bases. Germline values: CDR1 MDHEN, CDR2 SYDVKM. The CDR3 totals 16 residues. J was trimmed by 0 bases and V by 6 bases; bases with no gene match: 8. The CDR3 coding sequence is TGTGCCAGCAGGTCACTAGCGCCGCACTCCTACAATGAGCAGTTCTTC. Encoded protein: CASRSLAPHSYNEQFF.

Only one count was recorded for this clone. The chain carries TRBV6-1 and TRBJ1-5; 7 nucleotides match TRBD1. The CDR3 loop spans 13 amino acids. Germline V CDR1 and CDR2: MNHNS, SASEGT. V lost 7 bases and J lost 12; bases outside the gene matches: 12. The CDR3 spells CASKRQGEIGQHF. CDR3 in DNA: TGTGCCAGCAAACGGCAGGGGGAGATTGGCCAGCATTTT.

This clone was seen only once. The chain carries TRBV5-1 and TRBJ1-2; tentative D call: TRBD1 (5 bases). There are 15 residues in the CDR3. Germline CDR1 reads SGHRS; CDR2 reads YFSETQ. V lost 0 bases, J lost 8 bases, and 17 bases lay in between. The CDR3 DNA sequence: TGCGCCAGCAGCTTGGGGGCAGGGCCTCCGGAGGGCTACACCTTC. Amino acids: CASSLGAGPPEGYTF.

The CDR3 region is CASRHPPTGSDQPQHF. In nucleotides, the CDR3 is TGTGCCAGCAGACATCCCCCGACAGGGTCCGATCAGCCCCAGCATTTT. The chain combines TRBV28 with TRBJ1-5; 7 bases match TRBD1. Germline CDR1 and CDR2: MDHEN and SYDVKM. V dropped 6 bases and J dropped 5; count of bases not matched to a gene: 13. This CDR3 region has 16 residues.

This clone appeared once. The chain employs TRBV9 and TRBJ2-5, with D possibly TRBD2 on 6 matching bases. V gave up 3 bases and J gave up 11 bases, with 17 bases separating them. Germline loops: CDR1 SGDLS, CDR2 YYNGEE. The CDR3 length is 13 residues. CDR3 coding DNA: TGTGCCAGCAGCGCCGGGACTTTGGGTAAGCAGTACTTC. Its protein is CASSAGTLGKQYF.

The chain has TRBV19 and TRBJ2-1; perhaps TRBD1 as D (7 bases). CDR1 and CDR2 from the germline V gene are LNHDA and SQIVND (reference sequence). V lost 6 bases and J lost 5, with 20 bases in between. The CDR3 spans 16 residues. The CDR3 loop reads CASRAGQWYRDNEQFF. CDR3 nucleotide sequence: TGTGCCAGTAGGGCGGGACAGTGGTACCGGGACAATGAGCAGTTCTTC.

This chain uses TRBV5-6 with TRBJ1-2, with D tentatively TRBD1 (6 bases). The CDR3 runs to 12 residues. The germline gives CDR1 SGHDT, CDR2 YYEEEE. Trimming stripped 4 bases from V and 5 bases from J, with 9 bases between. CDR3 region: CASSNTGYGYTF. The DNA of the CDR3 is TGTGCCAGCAGCAATACAGGGTATGGCTACACCTTC.

The rearrangement joins TRBV4-2 to TRBJ1-1; D call uncertain. CDR1 LGHNA and CDR2 YNFKEQ come from the germline V gene. V lost 1 base, J lost 1 base, and 4 bases lay in between. CDR3 size: 13 residues. In nucleotides, the CDR3 is TGTGCCAGCAGCCAAGTGGAGAACACTGAAGCTTTCTTT. It specifies CASSQVENTEAFF.

This chain joins TRBV2 and TRBJ1-6, with D tentatively TRBD1 (6 bases). Germline V CDR1 and CDR2: SNHLY, FYNNEI. The CDR3 has 15 residues. Trimming cost V 4 bases and J 9 bases, with 16 bases left between them. The CDR3 nucleotides read TGTGCCAGCAGTGCTAGTAGGGGGGCCTCTTCACCCCTCCACTTT. Residues: CASSASRGASSPLHF.

The chain is built from TRBV4-1 and TRBJ2-4; D is unclear. Germline V gene lookup returns CDR1 MGHRA and CDR2 YSYEKL. The CDR3 extends over 19 amino acids. V was cut by 0 bases and J by 0 bases, with 18 bases left in between. The CDR3 nucleotides read TGCGCCAGCAGCCAAGAAGGGCCCCCGGCTGTGCTAGCCAAAAACATTCAGTACTTC. Translation: CASSQEGPPAVLAKNIQYF.

This clone was seen just once. This sequence joins TRBV6-1 and TRBJ1-5; 7 bases match TRBD1. Looked up from germline, CDR1 is MNHNS and CDR2 is SASEGT. CDR3 size: 13 residues. Germline trimming cut 6 bases from V and 5 bases from J; bases unmatched to any gene: 4. The DNA of the CDR3 is TGTGCCAGCAGGACAGGGCAATATCAGCCCCAGCATTTT. This gives the protein CASRTGQYQPQHF.

The chain combines TRBV11-2 with TRBJ2-5, with D unclear. Per the germline V gene, CDR1 is SGHAT and CDR2 is FQNNGV. The CDR3 sequence is 10 residues long. V was trimmed by 8 bases and J by 5 bases, leaving 6 bases between them. CDR3 in DNA: TGTGCCAGCTCCCGCGAGACCCAGTACTTC. Translated: CASSRETQYF.

This clone was recorded once. DNA of the CDR3: TGTGCCAGCATGGGTAGCTTGGGAACAGATACGCAGTATTTT. This translates into CASMGSLGTDTQYF. The gene calls are TRBV2 and TRBJ2-3; D gene uncertain. With 7 bases removed from V and 3 bases from J, the gap between germline ends came to 14 bases. CDR1 and CDR2 from the germline V gene are SNHLY and FYNNEI. The CDR3 consists of 14 residues. Filled out from reference TRBV2 and TRBJ2-3, the complete variable domain reads EPEVTQTPSHQVTQMGQEVILRCVPISNHLYFYWYRQILGQKVEFLVSFYNNEISEKSEIFDDQFSVERPDGSNFTLKIRSTKLEDSAMYFCASMGSLGTDTQYFGPGTRLTVL.

The V gene is TRBV28, the J gene TRBJ2-1, with 13 bases aligning to TRBD2. V was pared by 5 bases and J by 0 bases, with 4 bases of the junction left unmatched. The CDR3 contains 17 residues. Germline-derived CDR1 and CDR2 are MDHEN and SYDVKM. CDR3 in amino acids: CASSRTSGSLSYNEQFF. CDR3 nucleotides: TGTGCCAGCAGTAGGACTAGCGGGAGTCTCTCCTACAATGAGCAGTTCTTC.

This chain joins TRBV6-6 and TRBJ1-6, with D perhaps matching TRBD1 (5 bases). V lost 6 bases and J lost 7, with 19 bases in between. This CDR3 contains 16 residues. The germline V gene has CDR1 MNHNY and CDR2 SVGAGI (reference sequence). The DNA of the CDR3 is TGTGCCAGCAGAGCGGGACTCCCGACGGGGAATTCACCCCTCCACTTT. This translates into CASRAGLPTGNSPLHF.

The chain uses TRBV28 and TRBJ2-7; a weak D match, TRBD2 (5 bases). Per germline, CDR1 MDHEN and CDR2 SYDVKM. The CDR3 length is 16 residues. Trimming took 4 bases from V and 4 from J, leaving 20 bases between them. CDR3 coding DNA: TGTGCCAGCAGTTCTACCCCCGGACGGGGTGAGTACGAGCAGTACTTC. Its translation: CASSSTPGRGEYEQYF.

The CDR3 spells CASSLSQGLAGELFF. CDR3 coding DNA: TGTGCCAGCAGTTTATCCCAGGGGCTGGCCGGGGAGCTGTTTTTT. The V gene is TRBV27, the J gene TRBJ2-2; weak D call: TRBD1 (6 bases). The CDR3 length is 15 residues. V was cut by 0 bases and J by 6 bases, with 11 bases left in between. CDR1 is MNHEY and CDR2 is SMNVEV in the germline V gene (reference sequence).

J is TRBJ2-5 and V is TRBV19, with TRBD1 identical over 8 bases. The J call may be incorrect, as the DNA end agrees better with TRBJ2-7. The V gene's germline CDR1 is LNHDA and CDR2 SQIVND (reference sequence). This CDR3 spans 14 amino acids. The CDR3 here is CASSTGVRAYEQYF. DNA for the CDR3: TGTGCAAGTTCGACAGGGGTGAGGGCCTACGAGCAGTACTTC.

In its sample, this clone was seen a few times. J is TRBJ1-4 and V is TRBV18, with D uncertain. From germline, CDR1 is KGHSH and CDR2 LQKENI. This CDR3 has 12 residues. The V gene lost 8 bases and the J gene lost 12 bases, with 16 bases spanning the gap. The CDR3 bases are TGTGCCAGCACCTATTCAAAGGGTGAACTGTTTTTT. Protein product: CASTYSKGELFF.

The V and J genes are TRBV7-9 and TRBJ2-1; tentatively, D is TRBD1 (5 bases). CDR3 length equals 14 residues. Germline CDR1 reads SEHNR; CDR2 reads FQNEAQ (reference sequence). V gave up 5 bases and J gave up 3 bases, with 11 bases separating them. In nucleotides, the CDR3 is TGTGCCAGCAGCGGCAGAAGGGGCTACAATGAGCAGTTCTTC. As protein: CASSGRRGYNEQFF.

The chain has TRBV19 and TRBJ1-1, with a possible D match to TRBD1 (5 bases). CDR1 LNHDA and CDR2 SQIVND come from the germline V gene (reference sequence). The CDR3 length is 15 residues. Trimming left V 3 bases short and J 0 bases short, with 11 bases between. In nucleotides, the CDR3 is TGTGCCAGTAGTATCCGAGGGACGGTGAACACTGAAGCTTTCTTT. Translation: CASSIRGTVNTEAFF.